The 25 T cell receptor beta chains below all came from one sample that was sequenced in a study of blood T cells in healthy people across ages. For the second PCR, which ran for 7 to 11 cycles, a sample-barcoded 5' primer and a J-beta primer mix were used. TCRdb re-called the 5' RACE reads with MiXCR, one entry per CDR3 protein. The table records about 840,000 distinct CDR3 sequences, under 35% of them present only once. These data are also associated with another study on T cells of mothers and their children.

The specimen was blood. The source of these receptors is a woman between 40 and 50 years old in good health.

The chain employs TRBV5-1 and TRBJ1-6, with D unresolved. Germline values: CDR1 SGHRS, CDR2 YFSETQ. The CDR3 runs to 15 residues. Between the trimmed V and J ends, which lost 4 bases and 8 bases, there was a span of 16 bases. The CDR3 reads CASSQSGSPYSPLHF. Here the CDR3 DNA reads TGCGCCAGCAGCCAAAGCGGGTCACCTTATTCACCCCTCCACTTT. Supplemented by reference TRBV5-1 and TRBJ1-6, the full variable domain reads KAGVTQTPRYLIKTRGQQVTLSCSPISGHRSVSWYQQTPGQGLQFLFEYFSETQRNKGNFPGRFSGRQFSNSRSEMNVSTLELGDSALYLCASSQSGSPYSPLHFGNGTRLTVT.

This clonotype was picked up a small number of times. V and J are TRBV7-9 and TRBJ2-2; 7 nucleotides match TRBD1. CDR1 and CDR2 (germline): SEHNR, FQNEAQ (reference sequence). This CDR3 contains 15 residues. After removal of 5 bases from V and 6 bases from J, the junction contained 9 bases not matched to a gene. The CDR3 loop reads CASSGGQEISGELFF. The CDR3 DNA follows: TGTGCCAGCAGCGGCGGACAGGAGATCTCCGGGGAGCTGTTTTTT.

This sequence joins TRBV11-2 and TRBJ1-1; D is uncertain. V was pared by 4 bases and J by 0 bases, with 15 bases between. The CDR3 sequence is 16 residues long. Germline V gene lookup returns CDR1 SGHAT and CDR2 FQNNGV. For the CDR3, the DNA is TGTGCCAGCAGCTCGCCCTCCCCTTACATGAACACTGAAGCTTTCTTT. This sequence encodes CASSSPSPYMNTEAFF.

Comment on this clonotype: This may stem from a read error, because a much larger clone lies one nucleotide away. The chain recombines TRBV6-1 with TRBJ1-1; D call uncertain. Deletions cut 6 bases from V and 1 base from J, with 9 bases between. Per germline, CDR1 MNHNS and CDR2 SASEGT. The CDR3 spans 13 residues. In DNA form, the CDR3 reads TGTGCCAGCAGGTGGCGGGGGAACACTGAAGCTTTCTTT. Protein product: CASRWRGNTEAFF.

The chain is built from TRBV7-2 and TRBJ2-5, with D unresolved. The assigned J gene may be wrong: the sequence end matches TRBJ2-7 better. The CDR3 is 11 amino acids. Per germline, CDR1 SGHTA and CDR2 FQGNSA. Here the CDR3 reads CASSSFREQYF. CDR3 sequence (DNA): TGTGCCAGCAGCTCATTCCGCGAGCAGTACTTC.

This clonotype occurred many times. The chain carries TRBV25-1 and TRBJ2-7; the D gene is possibly TRBD2 (6 bases). Per germline, CDR1 MGHDK and CDR2 SYGVNS. This CDR3 is 14 amino acids long. Deletions cut 3 bases from V and 4 bases from J, with 13 bases between. The CDR3 spells CASSDPGLPYEQYF. The CDR3 bases are TGTGCCAGCAGTGACCCGGGACTGCCTTACGAGCAGTACTTC.

The rearrangement uses TRBV5-1 and TRBJ2-3; D is perhaps TRBD1 (5 bases). Trimming removed 2 bases from V and 0 bases from J, with 10 bases in between. The CDR3 length is 15 residues. Germline CDR1 reads SGHRS; CDR2 reads YFSETQ. The CDR3 region has the DNA TGCGCCAGCAGCTTTGCAGGGTGCAGCACAGATACGCAGTATTTT. As protein: CASSFAGCSTDTQYF.

For the CDR3, the DNA is TGTGCCAGCAGTTTGGGCGGGGGTATGTCTGGGGCCAACGTCCTGACTTTC. Its protein is CASSLGGGMSGANVLTF. The rearrangement uses TRBV27 and TRBJ2-6, with 7 bases matching TRBD2. The length of the CDR3 is 17 residues. The germline CDR1 and CDR2 sequences are MNHEY and SMNVEV (reference sequence). With V trimmed by 3 bases and J by 1 base, 6 bases remained unmatched. The full variable domain, rest sourced from reference TRBV27 and TRBJ2-6, is EAQVTQNPRYLITVTGKKLTVTCSQNMNHEYMSWYRQDPGLGLRQIYYSMNVEVTDKGDVPEGYKVSRKEKRNFPLILESPSPNQTSLYFCASSLGGGMSGANVLTFGAGSRLTVL.

This chain joins TRBV5-1 and TRBJ2-7; D may correspond to TRBD1 or TRBD2 (6 bases each). V shed 0 bases and J shed 5 bases, with 15 bases lying between them. Germline V gene data show CDR1 as SGHRS and CDR2 as YFSETQ. CDR3 length equals 15 residues. CDR3 bases: TGCGCCAGCAGCTTGGGCGGGGCAGGGGACAACGAGCAGTACTTC. Residues: CASSLGGAGDNEQYF. Together with reference TRBV5-1 and TRBJ2-7, the CDR3 gives the full variable domain: KAGVTQTPRYLIKTRGQQVTLSCSPISGHRSVSWYQQTPGQGLQFLFEYFSETQRNKGNFPGRFSGRQFSNSRSEMNVSTLELGDSALYLCASSLGGAGDNEQYFGPGTRLTVT.

This chain links TRBV6-1 with TRBJ2-7, with TRBD1 matching over 8 bases. V gave up 7 bases and J gave up 0 bases; unmatched junction bases: 17. CDR3 length: 18 residues. Looked up from germline, CDR1 is MNHNS and CDR2 is SASEGT. CDR3 DNA: TGTGCCAGCAAAAAGCACTACGGCGCAGGGGGCGTCTCCTACGAGCAGTACTTC. Translating it yields CASKKHYGAGGVSYEQYF.

About this clonotype: This may be a read error, as it is one base from a much larger clone. The chain combines TRBV3-1 with TRBJ2-5; 9 positions match TRBD2. Looked up from germline, CDR1 is LGHDT and CDR2 is YNNKEL (reference sequence). The length of the CDR3 is 17 residues. The CDR3 sequence is CACSQLYTSGRQETQYF. The CDR3 nucleotides are TGTGCCTGCAGCCAGCTATACACTAGCGGGCGTCAAGAGACCCAGTACTTC.

On this clonotype itself: A much larger clone lies one base from this, so it may be a read error. The V gene is TRBV9, the J gene TRBJ1-2, with TRBD1 as a possible D gene (5 bases). In germline, CDR1 is SGDLS, CDR2 YYNGEE. The CDR3 extends over 14 amino acids. The CDR3 DNA follows: TGTGCCAGCAGCGCTCCCAATTGGGACTATGACTACACCTTC. Translation gives CASSAPNWDYDYTF.

This clonotype has a handful of counts. The chain links TRBV30 to TRBJ1-5, with D perhaps TRBD1 (5 bases). CDR1 and CDR2 from the germline V gene are GTSNPN and SVGIG (reference sequence). CDR3 length: 13 residues. Trimming pared 4 bases from V and 4 bases from J, leaving 11 bases between. Here the CDR3 DNA reads TGTGCCTGGACAGGGTCTTGGAATCAGCCCCAGCATTTT. Amino acid sequence: CAWTGSWNQPQHF. Complete variable domain (other parts from reference TRBV30 and TRBJ1-5): SQTIHQWPATLVQPVGSPLSLECTVEGTSNPNLYWYRQAAGRGLQLLFYSVGIGQISSEVPQNLSASRPQDRQFILSSKKLLLSDSGFYLCAWTGSWNQPQHFGDGTRLSIL.

Only a few counts were recorded for this clonotype. Here the CDR3 reads CAWRLFSYGYTF. Written as DNA, the CDR3 is TGTGCCTGGCGCCTCTTTTCGTATGGCTACACCTTC. V is TRBV30 and J is TRBJ1-2, with D unclear. Germline V gene lookup returns CDR1 GTSNPN and CDR2 SVGIG (reference sequence). Trimming took 5 bases from V and 5 from J, leaving 12 bases between them. The CDR3 has 12 residues. The entire variable domain, with the rest obtained from reference TRBV30 and TRBJ1-2, is as follows: SQTIHQWPATLVQPVGSPLSLECTVEGTSNPNLYWYRQAAGRGLQLLFYSVGIGQISSEVPQNLSASRPQDRQFILSSKKLLLSDSGFYLCAWRLFSYGYTFGSGTRLTVV.

The sample holds a few counts of this clonotype. J is TRBJ2-7 and V is TRBV5-1; 11 bases match TRBD1. The J segment lost 5 bases and the V segment lost 4 bases, leaving 5 bases of the junction unmatched. The CDR3 covers 14 residues. Germline CDR1 reads SGHRS; CDR2 reads YFSETQ. The CDR3 region is CASSVDRGRDEQYF. The CDR3, as DNA: TGCGCCAGCAGCGTGGACAGGGGGCGCGACGAGCAGTACTTC.

This clonotype occurred many times. This chain uses TRBV7-3 with TRBJ2-1, with a possible D match to TRBD2 (5 bases). Between the trimmed V and J ends, which lost 4 bases and 12 bases, there was a span of 19 bases. Germline V gene lookup returns CDR1 SGHTA and CDR2 FQGTGA. This CDR3 region has 14 residues. The CDR3 bases are TGTGCCAGCAGCTCCCACCGCCGCGGACTTGCGCAGTTCTTC. Amino acids: CASSSHRRGLAQFF.

As concerns this clonotype: A much larger clone lies one base from this, so it may be a read error. V and J are TRBV6-2 or TRBV6-3 and TRBJ2-7; D is undetermined. The germline V and J ends were trimmed by 6 bases and 3 bases, with 9 bases remaining between them. CDR1 MNHEY and CDR2 SVGEGT come from the germline V gene. CDR3 length equals 12 residues. CDR3 protein: CASSPHLYEQYV. Here the CDR3 DNA reads TGTGCCAGCAGCCCGCACCTCTACGAGCAGTACGTC.

This clonotype has only a few counts. The V call is TRBV11-2, the J call TRBJ2-5, with TRBD1 matching over 7 bases. The CDR3 consists of 15 residues. V trimming: 4 bases; J trimming: 2 bases; junction bases outside the gene matches: 7. Germline V gene lookup returns CDR1 SGHAT and CDR2 FQNNGV. The CDR3 sequence is CASSYLGQRQETQYF. The DNA for the CDR3 is TGTGCCAGCAGCTATCTGGGACAGCGACAAGAGACCCAGTACTTC.

This clonotype was seen only a few times. The CDR3 here is CASVTSTENTEAFF. The DNA of the CDR3 is TGTGCCAGCGTTACCTCCACAGAGAACACTGAAGCTTTCTTT. The chain carries TRBV12-3 or TRBV12-4 and TRBJ1-1; D call uncertain. V lost 8 bases and J lost 1, with 14 bases in between. The CDR3 covers 14 residues.

This clonotype was recorded at least ten times. The chain couples TRBV6-1 to TRBJ2-5, with D possibly being TRBD2 (5 bases). The CDR3 totals 17 residues. The V end lost 1 base, the J end lost 1 base, and 16 bases lay between the germline ends. CDR1 is MNHNS and CDR2 is SASEGT in the germline V gene. DNA for the CDR3: TGTGCCAGCAGTGAAGTCTGGGAGAACCTATTCCAAGAGACCCAGTACTTC. Translating it yields CASSEVWENLFQETQYF.

A few counts support this clonotype. The junction departs from germline at one end; a sequencing error may be responsible. V is TRBV4-1 and J is TRBJ1-2; D unclear. Looked up from germline, CDR1 is MGHRA and CDR2 is YSYEKL. This CDR3 comprises 19 residues. The CDR3 DNA is TGCACCAGCAGCCAAGTGGTAGTGAGGCGGGGTATAGGGATTTATGGCTACACCTTC. Amino acids: CTSSQVVVRRGIGIYGYTF.

This rearrangement joins TRBV7-6 to TRBJ1-1; TRBD1 aligns across 7 bases. Unmatched junction bases numbered 6, after V lost 0 bases and J lost 5 bases. CDR1 SGHVS and CDR2 FNYEAQ come from the germline V gene. The CDR3 loop spans 15 amino acids. As DNA, the CDR3 is TGTGCCAGCAGCTTAGCCAGGGGGGGCGGGACTGAAGCTTTCTTT. Amino acids: CASSLARGGGTEAFF.

This clonotype has more than one count but fewer than ten. The V call is TRBV28, the J call TRBJ2-7; possible D gene TRBD1, 6 bases. CDR1 and CDR2 (germline): MDHEN, SYDVKM. This CDR3 spans 17 amino acids. V was cut by 2 bases and J by 3 bases, with 20 bases left in between. The DNA of the CDR3 is TGTGCCAGCAGTTTACTGCTTTCTCCGAGAGGGGGCTACGAGCAGTACTTC. Protein: CASSLLLSPRGGYEQYF.

This clonotype was detected many times. V and J are TRBV7-2 and TRBJ2-3; maybe TRBD2 (5 bases). Germline CDR1 and CDR2: SGHTA and FQGNSA. Trimming stripped 2 bases from V and 4 bases from J, with 7 bases between. This CDR3 spans 13 amino acids. The DNA for the CDR3 is TGTGCCAGCAGCTTAAGAGGGTCAGATACGCAGTATTTT. It encodes CASSLRGSDTQYF.

This clonotype occurred once. A much larger clonotype is one base distant, so this may be a read error. The gene calls are TRBV20-1 and TRBJ2-7; TRBD1 agrees at 8 bases. CDR3 length: 14 amino acids. With V trimmed by 6 bases and J by 4 bases, 11 bases remained unmatched. Per germline, CDR1 DFQATT and CDR2 SNEGSKA (reference sequence). The CDR3: CSANGGQEGYEQYF. CDR3 DNA: TGCAGTGCCAACGGGGGACAGGAGGGTTACGAGCAGTACTTC.